The sequence of this T cell receptor beta chain was determined in a study of control samples from healthy donors and cancer patients. The CDR3 consists of 14 residues. CDR1 and CDR2 from the germline V gene are GTSNPN and SVGIG (reference sequence). After removal of 7 bases from V and 1 base from J, the junction contained 4 bases not matched to a gene. Sequencing was performed with immunoSEQ multiplex PCR; in TCRdb, only in-frame clones are kept and a portion is missing. Of some 130,000 clones in the sample, approximately 94% were seen once. V is TRBV30 and J is TRBJ1-6, with 7 nucleotides matching TRBD1. The receptor was derived from a man aged 25-45 years in good health. Sequencing was done on a sample of blood. CDR3 in amino acids: CASRGVSYNSPLHF. The CDR3 coding sequence is TGTGCCTCCAGGGGGGTTTCCTATAATTCACCCCTCCACTTT.